The 15 T cell receptor beta chains listed next were all sequenced from one sample in a study of response to subunit inactivated influenza vaccine. TCRdb reprocessed the RT-PCR reads with MiXCR, giving one entry per CDR3 protein. The repertoire holds a few hundred thousand distinct CDR3 sequences, with around 15% as singletons. The material was PBMCs from blood, obtained about 13 days after vaccination. The receptor source for this set is a man in his forties or fifties who received an inactivated influenza vaccine.

This clonotype was observed at least ten times. The J gene is TRBJ2-1, the V gene TRBV5-8; 8 nucleotides match TRBD2. CDR3 length: 17 residues. CDR1 and CDR2 (germline): SGHTS, YDEGEE. Unmatched junction bases numbered 8, after V lost 3 bases and J lost 0 bases. CDR3 DNA: TGTGCCAGCAGCTATCCTATAGCGGGAAGCTCCTACAATGAGCAGTTCTTC. Translated: CASSYPIAGSSYNEQFF.

In this sample, this clonotype turned up a few times. The V call is TRBV6-2 or TRBV6-3, the J call TRBJ2-1; 8 bases map to TRBD1. V dropped 7 bases and J dropped 2; count of bases not matched to a gene: 13. Germline V lookup: CDR1 MNHEY, CDR2 SVGEGT. The CDR3 extends over 17 amino acids. CDR3 sequence reads: CASTTFFGQGTYNEQFF. DNA of the CDR3: TGTGCCAGCACCACCTTTTTTGGACAGGGAACCTACAATGAGCAGTTCTTC.

J is TRBJ1-1 and V is TRBV5-5; D is uncertain. Trimming removed 0 bases from V and 13 bases from J, with 13 bases in between. Looked up from germline, CDR1 is SGHKS and CDR2 is YYEKEE (reference sequence). CDR3 length: 12 residues. CDR3 nucleotide sequence: TGTGCCAGCAGCTTGGGGAGACTGGAGGATTTCTTT. Protein sequence: CASSLGRLEDFF.

The chain couples TRBV5-1 to TRBJ1-1, with 10 bases matching TRBD1. The CDR3 extends over 15 amino acids. Trimming removed 4 bases from V and 4 bases from J; junction bases left unmatched: 7. Germline loops: CDR1 SGHRS, CDR2 YFSETQ. In DNA form, the CDR3 reads TGCGCCAGCAGCCTGGCGGGACAGGGGTTCACTGAAGCTTTCTTT. This sequence encodes CASSLAGQGFTEAFF.

V is TRBV20-1 and J is TRBJ2-2; D possibly corresponds to TRBD1 (6 bases). The CDR3 length is 16 residues. The ends were cut back, 1 base at V and 5 bases at J, with 17 bases in the middle. Germline CDR1 DFQATT, CDR2 SNEGSKA (reference sequence). CDR3 sequence (DNA): TGCAGTGCTAGAGGAAGTCCGGGACACTTAACCGGGGAGCTGTTTTTT. Protein product: CSARGSPGHLTGELFF.

In its sample, this clonotype was seen a few times. The V call is TRBV4-1, the J call TRBJ1-4; 8 bases are a match to TRBD1. CDR3 size: 16 residues. Trimming at V came to 1 base and at J to 4 bases, leaving 5 bases not matched to a gene. Per germline, CDR1 MGHRA and CDR2 YSYEKL. Here the CDR3 reads CASSQGRQGFNEKLFF. In nucleotides, the CDR3 is TGCGCCAGCAGCCAAGGGAGACAGGGGTTTAATGAAAAACTGTTTTTT.

The chain is built from TRBV5-1 and TRBJ1-1, with no clear D. Trimming cost V 2 bases and J 5 bases, with 13 bases left between them. Germline assignment: CDR1 SGHRS and CDR2 YFSETQ. The CDR3 has 14 amino acids. The CDR3 loop reads CASSFLDVGTEAFF. CDR3 DNA: TGCGCCAGCAGCTTCCTGGACGTTGGGACTGAAGCTTTCTTT.

The chain is built from TRBV20-1 and TRBJ1-6, with TRBD1 identical over 9 bases. Germline V CDR1 and CDR2: DFQATT, SNEGSKA (reference sequence). This CDR3 region has 16 residues. Trimming at V came to 2 bases and at J to 9 bases, leaving 11 bases not matched to a gene. CDR3 protein: CSARPGTGSRISPLHF. In DNA, the CDR3 is TGCAGTGCTAGACCCGGGACAGGGAGTCGCATTTCACCCCTCCACTTT.

A few counts support this clonotype. This rearrangement joins TRBV28 to TRBJ2-7; D gene unclear. V lost 3 bases and J lost 7, with 10 bases in between. CDR1 is MDHEN and CDR2 is SYDVKM in the germline V gene. There are 12 residues in the CDR3. The CDR3 region has the DNA TGTGCCAGCAGTTTTTTTCGTCAAGAGCAGTACTTC. It yields the protein CASSFFRQEQYF.

This clonotype turned up a few times. The V gene is TRBV6-5, the J gene TRBJ2-7, with unresolved D. V lost 3 bases, J lost 6 bases, and 15 bases lay in between. Germline CDR1 reads MNHEY; CDR2 reads SVGAGI. The CDR3 is made up of 14 amino acids. For the CDR3, the DNA is TGTGCCAGCAGTTATCAGCTAGGGCGACCCGAGCAGTACTTC. It translates to CASSYQLGRPEQYF.

The sample holds a few counts of this clonotype. V and J are TRBV28 and TRBJ2-2; perhaps TRBD2 as D (6 bases). The ends were cut back, 10 bases at V and 4 bases at J, with 22 bases in the middle. The CDR3 has 16 residues. CDR1 is MDHEN and CDR2 is SYDVKM in the germline V gene. For the CDR3, the DNA is TGTGCCACCAAGAGCTTACGGGGGAGAAGCACCGGGGAGCTGTTTTTT. Translation gives CATKSLRGRSTGELFF.

Only a few counts were recorded for this clonotype. V gene TRBV10-3 combines with J gene TRBJ2-7, with a weak D call TRBD2 (6 bases). Trimming removed 0 bases from V and 6 bases from J, with 9 bases in between. Germline V CDR1 and CDR2: ENHRY, SYGVKD. The CDR3 runs to 13 residues. The CDR3 reads CAISESGGLEQYF. The CDR3 nucleotides read TGTGCCATCAGTGAGTCAGGAGGGCTCGAGCAGTACTTC.

Only a few counts were recorded for this clonotype. This chain uses TRBV6-2 or TRBV6-3 with TRBJ2-7; D might be TRBD1 (5 bases). Germline lookup yields CDR1 MNHEY and CDR2 SVGEGT. Trimming took off 6 bases at V and 2 bases at J, with 14 bases between the two ends. This CDR3 region has 14 residues. The CDR3 loop is CASSLSRGTYEQYF. Here the CDR3 DNA reads TGTGCCAGCAGCCTATCTAGGGGCACCTACGAGCAGTACTTC.

This chain connects TRBV7-3 to TRBJ2-1; D tentatively fits TRBD1 or TRBD2 (5 bases each). V gave up 1 base and J gave up 6 bases, with 10 bases separating them. CDR1 is SGHTA and CDR2 is FQGTGA in the germline V gene. There are 14 residues in the CDR3. The CDR3 nucleotides are TGTGCCAGCAGCTTAAATTCAGGGAGCAATGAGCAGTTCTTC. Its translation: CASSLNSGSNEQFF.

Only a few counts were recorded for this clonotype. The chain recombines TRBV20-1 with TRBJ1-1; D gene ambiguous. The ends were cut back, 5 bases at V and 0 bases at J, with 10 bases in the middle. The germline V gene has CDR1 DFQATT and CDR2 SNEGSKA (reference sequence). This CDR3 spans 13 amino acids. CDR3 in amino acids: CSAPPSLNTEAFF. CDR3 nucleotides: TGCAGTGCTCCCCCTTCACTGAACACTGAAGCTTTCTTT.